This passage covers 8 T cell receptor beta chains from one sample sequenced in a study of T cells in localized non-small cell lung cancer. Only in-frame clones appear in the TCRdb table, and some are missing; sequencing was by immunoSEQ multiplex PCR. The table includes about 1,700 clones, over 20% detected once. The source was lung tumor tissue, collected before any cancer treatment. These receptors came from an older male donor with stage II lung adenocarcinoma.

By sample share, this clone is medium-sized. The chain uses TRBV11-3 and TRBJ1-1; possibly TRBD1 for D (5 bases). V lost 1 base, J lost 3 bases, and 15 bases lay in between. The length of the CDR3 is 16 residues. Germline V gives CDR1 SGHNT, CDR2 YENEEA. CDR3 region: CASSLGTIGAHTEAFF. CDR3 nucleotides: TGTGCCAGCAGCTTAGGGACGATCGGGGCCCACACTGAAGCTTTCTTT.

Only a few counts were recorded for this clone. This chain uses TRBV6-8 with TRBJ1-1; perhaps TRBD1 as D (6 bases). The V gene lost 5 bases and the J gene lost 1 base, with 8 bases spanning the gap. The CDR3 extends over 13 amino acids. Germline V lookup: CDR1 MNHGY, CDR2 SAAAGT. DNA for the CDR3: TGTGCCAGCAGTGCGACAGGGAACACTGAAGCTTTCTTT. Amino acids: CASSATGNTEAFF.

This clone turned up a few times. The chain carries TRBV6-8 and TRBJ2-1; the match to TRBD1 covers 7 bases. Germline trimming cut 5 bases from V and 8 bases from J; bases unmatched to any gene: 12. The CDR3 extends over 15 amino acids. CDR1 and CDR2 from the germline V gene are MNHGY and SAAAGT. Written as DNA, the CDR3 is TGTGCCAGCAGTCTAGCCGTGACAGGGTGGTATGAGCAGTTCTTC. It specifies CASSLAVTGWYEQFF.

This clone appeared a few times. V usage is TRBV11-3 and J usage is TRBJ1-1, with 9 bases identical to TRBD1. CDR3 length: 14 residues. Per germline, CDR1 SGHNT and CDR2 YENEEA. Losses at the gene ends were 3 bases for V and 5 bases for J; bases not matched to a gene: 4. In DNA form, the CDR3 reads TGTGCCAGCAGCTTGGGACAGGGTAGTACTGAAGCTTTCTTT. Protein product: CASSLGQGSTEAFF.

The CDR3 loop is CASSERAGGSYEQYF. CDR3 DNA sequence: TGTGCCAGCAGTGAGAGGGCGGGGGGGTCCTACGAGCAGTACTTC. V gene TRBV25-1 combines with J gene TRBJ2-7, with 9 bases that match TRBD2. Trimming at V came to 3 bases and at J to 1 base, leaving 4 bases not matched to a gene. Germline V gives CDR1 MGHDK, CDR2 SYGVNS. This CDR3 is built from 15 residues.

This sequence joins TRBV18 and TRBJ2-6; D gene uncertain. The germline V and J ends were trimmed by 4 bases and 0 bases, with 19 bases remaining between them. Germline CDR1 KGHSH, CDR2 LQKENI. The CDR3 contains 19 residues. CDR3: CASSRTIGPSSSGANVLTF. In DNA form, the CDR3 reads TGTGCCAGCTCACGTACAATCGGGCCCTCGAGCTCTGGGGCCAACGTCCTGACTTTC. Filled out from reference TRBV18 and TRBJ2-6, the complete variable domain reads NAGVMQNPRHLVRRRGQEARLRCSPMKGHSHVYWYRQLPEEGLKFMVYLQKENIIDESGMPKERFSAEFPKEGPSILRIQQVVRGDSAAYFCASSRTIGPSSSGANVLTFGAGSRLTVL.

This clone turned up a few times. The chain employs TRBV4-1 and TRBJ1-2; D is unresolved. Germline V gene lookup returns CDR1 MGHRA and CDR2 YSYEKL. The V end lost 4 bases, the J end lost 0 bases, and 9 bases lay between the germline ends. The CDR3 contains 14 residues. CDR3 amino acids: CASSPGSANYGYTF. As DNA, the CDR3 is TGCGCCAGCAGCCCAGGATCCGCTAACTATGGCTACACCTTC.

The chain joins TRBV5-1 to TRBJ1-5, with D perhaps matching TRBD1 (5 bases). Trimming stripped 4 bases from V and 2 bases from J, with 13 bases between. This CDR3 is 15 amino acids long. The germline gives CDR1 SGHRS, CDR2 YFSETQ. This CDR3 is CASSQRGDGNQPQHF. The CDR3 nucleotides are TGCGCCAGCAGCCAAAGGGGCGATGGCAATCAGCCCCAGCATTTT. Filled out from reference TRBV5-1 and TRBJ1-5, the complete variable domain reads KAGVTQTPRYLIKTRGQQVTLSCSPISGHRSVSWYQQTPGQGLQFLFEYFSETQRNKGNFPGRFSGRQFSNSRSEMNVSTLELGDSALYLCASSQRGDGNQPQHFGDGTRLSIL.